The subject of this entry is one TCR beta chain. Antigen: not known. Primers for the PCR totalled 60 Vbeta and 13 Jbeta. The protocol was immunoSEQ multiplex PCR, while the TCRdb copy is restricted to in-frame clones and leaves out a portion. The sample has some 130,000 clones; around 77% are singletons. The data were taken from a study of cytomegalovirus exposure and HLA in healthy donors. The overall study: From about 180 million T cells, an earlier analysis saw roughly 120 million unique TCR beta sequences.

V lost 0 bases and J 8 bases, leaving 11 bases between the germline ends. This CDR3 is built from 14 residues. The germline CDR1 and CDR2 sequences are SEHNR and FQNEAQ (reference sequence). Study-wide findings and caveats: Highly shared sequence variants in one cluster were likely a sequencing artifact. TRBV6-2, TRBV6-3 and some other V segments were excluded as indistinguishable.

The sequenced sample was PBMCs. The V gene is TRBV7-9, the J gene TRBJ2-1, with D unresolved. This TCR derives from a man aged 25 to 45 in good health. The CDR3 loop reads CASSLALRPDEQFF. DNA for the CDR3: TGTGCCAGCAGCTTAGCTCTGCGTCCGGATGAGCAGTTCTTC.